Following are 23 T cell receptor beta chains from one sample sequenced in a study of cytomegalovirus exposure and HLA in healthy donors. Primers: 60 Vbeta forward and 13 Jbeta reverse. Clones were read by immunoSEQ multiplex PCR, and TCRdb kept only the in-frame ones, dropping some. The table has roughly 120,000 clones, 75% to 85% seen once. The sequenced sample consisted of PBMCs. The receptors stem from a man aged 25-45 years in good health and CMV-seronegative.

This clone was observed a few times. V and J are TRBV7-2 and TRBJ1-5; D call uncertain. CDR1 is SGHTA and CDR2 is FQGNSA in the germline V gene. V lost 3 bases and J lost 4, with 10 bases in between. The CDR3 spans 14 residues. Here the CDR3 DNA reads TGTGCCAGCAGCTTGGGCAGGAGGAATCAGCCCCAGCATTTT. Translation: CASSLGRRNQPQHF.

This chain joins TRBV2 and TRBJ2-5; D might be TRBD1 (6 bases). The V gene lost 2 bases and the J gene lost 2 bases, with 9 bases spanning the gap. CDR1 is SNHLY, CDR2 FYNNEI, per germline. The CDR3 covers 14 residues. The CDR3 bases are TGTGCCAGCAGTGAATATAGGGGGCAAGAGACCCAGTACTTC. Encoded protein: CASSEYRGQETQYF.

This clone turned up a few times. This chain connects TRBV4-2 to TRBJ2-7, with 8 nucleotides matching TRBD2. Germline V lookup: CDR1 LGHNA, CDR2 YNFKEQ. The V segment lost 0 bases and the J segment 3 bases; nucleotides outside the gene matches: 4. The CDR3 has 15 residues. For the CDR3, the DNA is TGTGCCAGCAGCCAAGAGGGACTAGGTCACTACGAGCAGTACTTC. It yields the protein CASSQEGLGHYEQYF.

V usage is TRBV19 and J usage is TRBJ2-7; D remains ambiguous. The CDR3 runs 14 residues. Trimming left V 1 base short and J 4 bases short, with 11 bases between. Germline CDR1 is LNHDA and CDR2 is SQIVND (reference sequence). The CDR3 loop reads CASSIGVSQYEQYF. The CDR3 DNA reads TGTGCCAGTAGTATAGGCGTATCTCAATACGAGCAGTACTTC. Using reference TRBV19 and TRBJ2-7 for the parts outside the CDR3, the full variable domain is DGGITQSPKYLFRKEGQNVTLSCEQNLNHDAMYWYRQDPGQGLRLIYYSQIVNDFQKGDIAEGYSVSREKKESFPLTVTSAQKNPTAFYLCASSIGVSQYEQYFGPGTRLTVT.

A remark on this clone: Other DNA sequences of this sample code for an identical CDR3. The V and J genes are TRBV9 and TRBJ2-5, with D possibly matching TRBD2 (5 bases). The germline gives CDR1 SGDLS, CDR2 YYNGEE. This CDR3 region has 13 residues. V dropped 0 bases and J dropped 4 bases, with 7 bases sitting between them. The DNA of the CDR3 is TGTGCCAGCAGCGTAGCGGGGAGAGAGACCCAGTACTTC. Translating it yields CASSVAGRETQYF.

This clone was seen more than once but under ten times. J is TRBJ1-1 and V is TRBV6-6; a possible D gene is TRBD1 (5 bases). Trimming pared 4 bases from V and 1 base from J, leaving 10 bases between. Germline CDR1 and CDR2: MNHNY and SVGAGI (reference sequence). This CDR3 has 14 residues. CDR3 sequence: CASSSGLKNTEAFF. The CDR3 DNA reads TGTGCCAGCAGTTCGGGACTCAAGAACACTGAAGCTTTCTTT.

Regarding this clone: At one end, the junction sequence differs from germline, possibly due to a read error. The V gene is TRBV7-9, the J gene TRBJ2-2; 7 nucleotides line up with TRBD2. CDR3 length equals 16 residues. Germline CDR1 reads SEHNR; CDR2 reads FQNEAQ (reference sequence). The CDR3 sequence is CSSSLLGGLNTGELFF. The CDR3 DNA is TGTTCCAGCAGCCTCCTGGGAGGGCTGAACACCGGGGAGCTGTTTTTT.

This clone was seen a single time. The chain links TRBV5-6 to TRBJ1-3, with 9 positions matching TRBD1. The CDR3 runs to 15 residues. J was trimmed by 3 bases and V by 4 bases; bases with no gene match: 5. Per the germline V gene, CDR1 is SGHDT and CDR2 is YYEEEE. CDR3 sequence: CASSITGGGGNTIYF. The CDR3 nucleotides are TGTGCCAGCAGCATTACAGGGGGCGGTGGAAACACCATATATTTT.

J is TRBJ2-1 and V is TRBV9; D uncertain. The length of the CDR3 is 17 residues. CDR1 SGDLS and CDR2 YYNGEE come from the germline V gene. V shed 0 bases and J shed 4 bases, with 17 bases lying between them. The CDR3 DNA reads TGTGCCAGCAGCGTAGCTTTAGCAGTTTCCACATACAATGAGCAGTTCTTC. Residues: CASSVALAVSTYNEQFF.

The chain employs TRBV28 and TRBJ2-3, with D tentatively TRBD1 (6 bases). V was cut by 9 bases and J by 3 bases, with 16 bases left in between. Per germline, CDR1 MDHEN and CDR2 SYDVKM. This CDR3 region has 14 residues. CDR3 sequence reads: CASFGIQGTDTQYF. CDR3 DNA sequence: TGTGCCAGTTTTGGGATCCAGGGGACAGATACGCAGTATTTT.

The chain is built from TRBV11-3 and TRBJ2-1, with D possibly matching TRBD2 (5 bases). Germline CDR1 is SGHNT and CDR2 is YENEEA. The CDR3 has 12 amino acids. Trimming pared 5 bases from V and 10 bases from J, leaving 12 bases between. CDR3 in DNA: TGTGCCAGCAGCCGGCCGACGGGAGAGCAGTTCTTC. It is translated as CASSRPTGEQFF.

V is TRBV5-4 and J is TRBJ2-7; a possible D gene is TRBD2 (6 bases). V shed 3 bases and J shed 6 bases, with 16 bases lying between them. Germline CDR1 SGHNT, CDR2 YYREEE (reference sequence). The CDR3 has 14 amino acids. The CDR3 sequence is CASSSGLWIAEQYF. In DNA, the CDR3 is TGTGCCAGCAGCTCGGGACTCTGGATTGCCGAGCAGTACTTC.

On this clone itself: Germline is not matched at one junction end, which may reflect a read error. This chain joins TRBV7-9 and TRBJ1-1; the D is unclear. The length of the CDR3 is 12 residues. CDR1 SEHNR and CDR2 FQNEAQ come from the germline V gene (reference sequence). CDR3 amino acids: CSSSLGSREAFF. The CDR3 DNA is TGTTCCAGCAGCTTAGGTTCGAGGGAAGCTTTCTTT. The full variable domain, its missing parts supplied by reference TRBV7-9 and TRBJ1-1, is DTGVSQNPRHKITKRGQNVTFRCDPISEHNRLYWYRQTLGQGPEFLTYFQNEAQLEKSRLLSDRFSAERPKGSFSTLEIQRTEQGDSAMYLCSSSLGSREAFFGQGTRLTVV.

The genes are TRBV7-2 and TRBJ1-2, with D possibly matching TRBD1 (5 bases). The CDR3 sequence is 14 residues long. CDR1 is SGHTA and CDR2 is FQGNSA in the germline V gene. V was clipped by 2 bases and J by 4 bases, with 11 bases between them. The CDR3 region is CASSLYGGGYGYTF. The DNA of the CDR3 is TGTGCCAGCAGCTTATATGGGGGAGGCTATGGCTACACCTTC.

The V call is TRBV14, the J call TRBJ1-2; 8 bases match TRBD1. This CDR3 region has 12 residues. J lost 8 bases, V lost 6 bases, and 5 bases had no gene match. Germline V gene lookup returns CDR1 SGHDN and CDR2 FVKESK. CDR3 in DNA: TGTGCCAGCAGTCGACAGGGGCCGGGCTACACCTTC. Its protein product is CASSRQGPGYTF.

This clone has only one observation. V usage is TRBV2 and J usage is TRBJ1-5; a possible D gene is TRBD1 (5 bases). With 1 base removed from V and 4 bases from J, the gap between germline ends came to 20 bases. This CDR3 contains 18 residues. Germline CDR1 is SNHLY and CDR2 is FYNNEI. The CDR3 DNA follows: TGTGCCAGCAGTGAAGTAAAGAGGTTTGACAGTAGTAATCAGCCCCAGCATTTT. It is translated as CASSEVKRFDSSNQPQHF.

The chain joins TRBV6-1 to TRBJ1-2; D remains ambiguous. Between the trimmed V and J ends, which lost 2 bases and 7 bases, there was a span of 23 bases. This CDR3 region has 17 residues. Germline values: CDR1 MNHNS, CDR2 SASEGT. CDR3 residues: CASSEKRSGARDGGYTF. The CDR3 DNA follows: TGTGCCAGCAGTGAAAAGAGGAGCGGCGCCCGAGATGGTGGCTACACCTTC.

J is TRBJ1-4 and V is TRBV23-1, with 8 bases that match TRBD1. TRBV23-1 is designated an ORF whose function remains uncertain. CDR3 length: 16 residues. The J segment lost 8 bases and the V segment lost 4 bases, leaving 12 bases of the junction unmatched. CDR3 sequence reads: CASSPPVLTGEEKLFF. The CDR3 DNA follows: TGCGCCAGCAGTCCGCCGGTCCTGACAGGGGAAGAAAAACTGTTTTTT.

J is TRBJ2-1 and V is TRBV18; TRBD2 matches at 8 bases. V was pared by 0 bases and J by 12 bases, with 4 bases of the junction left unmatched. The CDR3 length is 13 residues. Germline assignment: CDR1 KGHSH and CDR2 LQKENI. Written as DNA, the CDR3 is TGTGCCAGCTCACCACCCGGACTAGCTCGGCAGTTCTTC. It specifies CASSPPGLARQFF.

CDR3 sequence: CASSSVAYNEQFF. As DNA, the CDR3 is TGTGCCAGCTCTAGCGTAGCCTACAATGAGCAGTTCTTC. The chain combines TRBV6-6 with TRBJ2-1; a possible D gene is TRBD2 (6 bases). CDR3 length equals 13 residues. Trimming took off 8 bases at V and 2 bases at J, with 10 bases between the two ends. Germline loops: CDR1 MNHNY, CDR2 SVGAGI (reference sequence).

The rearrangement uses TRBV18 and TRBJ1-1; TRBD1 might be the D (5 bases). V was trimmed by 3 bases and J by 0 bases, leaving 8 bases between them. This CDR3 spans 14 amino acids. Per germline, CDR1 KGHSH and CDR2 LQKENI. CDR3 bases: TGTGCCAGCTCACCCGGGGGGATGAACACTGAAGCTTTCTTT. Protein product: CASSPGGMNTEAFF.

The genes are TRBV18 and TRBJ1-2; 10 nucleotides match TRBD1. V was pared by 2 bases and J by 4 bases, with 4 bases of the junction left unmatched. CDR3 length equals 15 residues. Germline-derived CDR1 and CDR2 are KGHSH and LQKENI. CDR3 bases: TGTGCCAGCTCACCAGGGACAGGGGAAGGCTATGGCTACACCTTC. Translation: CASSPGTGEGYGYTF.

The chain carries TRBV7-2 and TRBJ1-2, with D maybe TRBD1 (6 bases). Between the trimmed V and J ends, which lost 5 bases and 5 bases, there was a span of 18 bases. CDR3 length: 15 residues. Germline V gene sequence: CDR1 SGHTA, CDR2 FQGNSA. The CDR3 region is CASSPDSSIQYGYTF. The CDR3 nucleotides read TGTGCCAGCAGCCCGGACAGCTCAATACAATATGGCTACACCTTC.